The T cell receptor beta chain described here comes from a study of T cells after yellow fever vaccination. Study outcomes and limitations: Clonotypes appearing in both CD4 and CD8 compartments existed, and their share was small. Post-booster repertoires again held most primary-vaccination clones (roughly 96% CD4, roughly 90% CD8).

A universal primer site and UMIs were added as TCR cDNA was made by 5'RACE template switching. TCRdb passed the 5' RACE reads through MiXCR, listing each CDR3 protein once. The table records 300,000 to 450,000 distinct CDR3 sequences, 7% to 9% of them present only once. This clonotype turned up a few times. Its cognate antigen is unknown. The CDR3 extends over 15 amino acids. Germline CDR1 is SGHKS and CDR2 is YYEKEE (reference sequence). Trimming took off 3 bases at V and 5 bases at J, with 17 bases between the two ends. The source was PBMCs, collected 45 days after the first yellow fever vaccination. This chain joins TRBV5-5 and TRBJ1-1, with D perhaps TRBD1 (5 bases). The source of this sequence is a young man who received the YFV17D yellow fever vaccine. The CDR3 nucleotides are TGTGCCAGCAGCTCTGTCTGGACCGGGGGGACTGAAGCTTTCTTT. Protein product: CASSSVWTGGTEAFF.